This is a list of T cell receptor beta chains from one sample in a study of T cells after yellow fever vaccination. Each CDR3 protein gets one entry after TCRdb re-called the 5' RACE reads with MiXCR. In the table there are nearly 300,000 distinct CDR3 sequences, approximately 10% of which are singletons. This material consisted of CD4+ T cells sorted from PBMCs, taken 5 days after the yellow fever booster vaccination. All receptors come from a man in his late teens or twenties who received the YFV17D yellow fever vaccine. Both conserved end residues are part of each CDR3. D genes are given only for firm matches. The size of a clone is reported for some rows only, either as once, few or many, or as a class for expanded clones.

size	V	D	J	DNA	CDR3
few	TRBV28	.	TRBJ2-5	TGTGCCAGCAACCGGGGGGCCCAGGAGACCCAGTACTTC	CASNRGAQETQYF
few	TRBV6-2/TRBV6-3	TRBD1	TRBJ1-1	TGTGCCAGCAGTTACGGTCCGGGACAGGGAGGGAACACTGAAGCTTTCTTT	CASSYGPGQGGNTEAFF
.	TRBV7-2	.	TRBJ1-5	TGTGCCAGCACGCGGGGGCGGAATCAGCCCCAGCATTTT	CASTRGRNQPQHF
few	TRBV3-1	.	TRBJ1-4	TGTGCCAGCAGCCTCCCGGGGAGACTGTTTTTT	CASSLPGRLFF
.	TRBV6-2/TRBV6-3	.	TRBJ1-5	TGTGCCAGCAGTTACCCGAATCTTAATCAGCCCCAGCATTTT	CASSYPNLNQPQHF
.	TRBV4-2	.	TRBJ1-6	TGTGCCAGCAGCCGCGAGACGGGGGAGGGGCGCTCACCCCTCCACTTT	CASSRETGEGRSPLHF
many	TRBV23-1	TRBD1	TRBJ2-7	TGCGCCAGCAGTCAATCGGGACAGGGAAGGCACTTC	CASSQSGQGRHF
.	TRBV19	.	TRBJ2-7	TGTGCCAGTAGCAGGGGTAGTTTAAGCCGCGAGCAGTACTTC	CASSRGSLSREQYF
.	TRBV10-3	.	TRBJ2-1	TGTGCCATCAGTGAGTCGGGCAGGGCCAACAATGAGCAGTTCTTC	CAISESGRANNEQFF
few	TRBV7-9	.	TRBJ2-1	TGTGCCAGCAATTACCTTGCGGAAGGTGAGCAGTTCTTC	CASNYLAEGEQFF
.	TRBV5-1	TRBD2	TRBJ2-1	TGCGCCAGCAGCTTGGTCGGACTAGCGGGGGAGGGTGAGCAGTTCTTC	CASSLVGLAGEGEQFF
many	TRBV6-2/TRBV6-3	.	TRBJ2-7	TGTGCCAGCAGTTACAGGTGGGCCTACGAGCAGTACTTC	CASSYRWAYEQYF
.	TRBV7-9	.	TRBJ1-2	TGTGCCAGCAGCCCAGACAGGTTCTATGGCTACACCTTC	CASSPDRFYGYTF
.	TRBV9	TRBD2	TRBJ2-3	TGTGCCAGCAGCAGGACTAGCGGGGGGCCGGGGAGCGCAGATACGCAGTATTTT	CASSRTSGGPGSADTQYF
.	TRBV5-1	TRBD2	TRBJ2-5	TGCGCCTCTCGCGGCGGGACTAGCGGGGGCCACATACAAGAGACCCAGTACTTC	CASRGGTSGGHIQETQYF
many	TRBV11-2	TRBD1	TRBJ2-3	TGTGCCAGCAGTTTCCTAACGACAGGGAATTCAGATACGCAGTATTTT	CASSFLTTGNSDTQYF
many	TRBV24-1	TRBD2	TRBJ2-3	TGTGCCACCAGCCCCGGGACTAGCGGGGGCTATACGCAGTATTTT	CATSPGTSGGYTQYF
.	TRBV5-1	TRBD1	TRBJ2-7	TGCGCCAGCCGGGGACAGGGGAACGAGCAGTACTTC	CASRGQGNEQYF
.	TRBV7-2	.	TRBJ1-5	TGTGCCAGCAGCTTAGACTCGGCAGGCGGTGGGCCCCAGCATTTT	CASSLDSAGGGPQHF
few	TRBV7-2	.	TRBJ2-2	TGTGCCAGCAGCTCCCCAGGGTCCGGGGAGCTGTTTTTT	CASSSPGSGELFF
few	TRBV7-3	.	TRBJ2-5	TGTGCCAGCAGCTTGACCGGGGTCCAAGGGACCCAGTACTTC	CASSLTGVQGTQYF
few	TRBV4-2	.	TRBJ2-4	TGTGCCAGCAGCCAAGACCTACCCAACATTCAGTACTTC	CASSQDLPNIQYF